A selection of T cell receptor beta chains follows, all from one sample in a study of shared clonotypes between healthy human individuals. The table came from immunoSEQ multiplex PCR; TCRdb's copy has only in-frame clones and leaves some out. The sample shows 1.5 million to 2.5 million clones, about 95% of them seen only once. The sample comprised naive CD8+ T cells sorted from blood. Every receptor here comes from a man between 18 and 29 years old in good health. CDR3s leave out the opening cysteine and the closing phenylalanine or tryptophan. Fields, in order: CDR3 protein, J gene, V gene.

CDR3: ASSWAQGQPQH
J: TRBJ1-5
V: TRBV6-6

CDR3: ASSHQGNTEAF
J: TRBJ1-1
V: TRBV14

CDR3: ATSRGDSSYGYT
J: TRBJ1-2
V: TRBV15

CDR3: ASSPNTGAAEPQH
J: TRBJ1-5
V: TRBV4-1

CDR3: ASSLQGLNTEAF
J: TRBJ1-1
V: TRBV19

CDR3: ASSQFPSDNSPLH
J: TRBJ1-6
V: TRBV4-1

CDR3: ASSLERVLATDTQY
J: TRBJ2-3
V: TRBV5-6

CDR3: ASSLAQGDDEQY
J: TRBJ2-7
V: TRBV28

CDR3: ASSPSGSADTQY
J: TRBJ2-3
V: TRBV7-6

CDR3: AWSVVASGHNEQF
J: TRBJ2-1
V: TRBV30

CDR3: ASSLWLSGELF
J: TRBJ2-2
V: TRBV27

CDR3: ASSEPGVLYEQF
J: TRBJ2-1
V: TRBV2

CDR3: ASVQGQGLLNTEAF
J: TRBJ1-1
V: TRBV19

CDR3: ASSLAGADESYEQY
J: TRBJ2-7
V: TRBV7-6

CDR3: ASSIDRTEAF
J: TRBJ1-1
V: TRBV19

CDR3: ASSYRGPLQDEQF
J: TRBJ2-1
V: TRBV6-5

CDR3: ASSEDRGWYGYT
J: TRBJ1-2
V: TRBV9

CDR3: ASSLGLVTDEKLF
J: TRBJ1-4
V: TRBV5-6

CDR3: ASSLNADTEAF
J: TRBJ1-1
V: TRBV5-8

CDR3: ASSVGTSGGDEQY
J: TRBJ2-7
V: TRBV9

CDR3: ASSTTTWGETQY
J: TRBJ2-5
V: TRBV7-9

CDR3: ASSERLAGSFAQETQY
J: TRBJ2-5
V: TRBV11-2

CDR3: ASTGPGQEDEKLF
J: TRBJ1-4
V: TRBV6-1

CDR3: ASSEFSGGADTQY
J: TRBJ2-3
V: TRBV7-9

CDR3: ASTPDSYNSPLH
J: TRBJ1-6
V: TRBV11-2

CDR3: ASSLSTGEQETQY
J: TRBJ2-5
V: TRBV27